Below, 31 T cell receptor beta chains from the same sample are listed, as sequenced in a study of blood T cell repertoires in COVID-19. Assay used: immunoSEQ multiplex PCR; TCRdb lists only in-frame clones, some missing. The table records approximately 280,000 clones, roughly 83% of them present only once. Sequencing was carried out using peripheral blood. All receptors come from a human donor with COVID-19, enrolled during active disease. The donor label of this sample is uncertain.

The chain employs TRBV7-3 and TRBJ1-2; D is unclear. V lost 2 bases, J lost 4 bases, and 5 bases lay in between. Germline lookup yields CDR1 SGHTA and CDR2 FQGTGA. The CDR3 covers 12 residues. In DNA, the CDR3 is TGTGCCAGCAGCTTAGCGGGCTATGGCTACACCTTC. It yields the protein CASSLAGYGYTF. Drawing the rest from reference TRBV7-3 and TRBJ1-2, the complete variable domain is GAGVSQTPSNKVTEKGKYVELRCDPISGHTALYWYRQSLGQGPEFLIYFQGTGAADDSGLPNDRFFAVRPEGSVSTLKIQRTERGDSAVYLCASSLAGYGYTFGSGTRLTVV.

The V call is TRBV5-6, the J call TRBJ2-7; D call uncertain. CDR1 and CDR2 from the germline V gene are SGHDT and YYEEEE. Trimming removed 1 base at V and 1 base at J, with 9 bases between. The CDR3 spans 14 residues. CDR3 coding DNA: TGTGCCAGCAGCTTGTTGGCAGGATCCTACGAGCAGTACTTC. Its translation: CASSLLAGSYEQYF.

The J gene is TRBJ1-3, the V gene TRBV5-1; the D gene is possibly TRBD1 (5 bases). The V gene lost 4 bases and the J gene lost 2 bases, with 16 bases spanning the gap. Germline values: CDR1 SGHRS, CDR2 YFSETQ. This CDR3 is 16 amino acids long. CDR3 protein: CASSLGGGAPGNTIYF. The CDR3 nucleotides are TGCGCCAGCAGCCTGGGCGGGGGAGCACCTGGAAACACCATATATTTT.

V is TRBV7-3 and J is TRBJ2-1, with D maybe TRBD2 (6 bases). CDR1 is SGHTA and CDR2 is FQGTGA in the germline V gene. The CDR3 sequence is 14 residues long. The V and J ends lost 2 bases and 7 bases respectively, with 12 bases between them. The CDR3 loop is CASSLGLASNEQFF. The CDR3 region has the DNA TGTGCCAGCAGCTTAGGGCTAGCGTCGAATGAGCAGTTCTTC.

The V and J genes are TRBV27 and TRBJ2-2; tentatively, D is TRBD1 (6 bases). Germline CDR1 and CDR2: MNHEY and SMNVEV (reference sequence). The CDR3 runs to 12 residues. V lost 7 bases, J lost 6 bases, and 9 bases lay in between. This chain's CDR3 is CASNQGSGELFF. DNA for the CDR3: TGTGCCAGCAACCAGGGGTCCGGGGAGCTGTTTTTT.

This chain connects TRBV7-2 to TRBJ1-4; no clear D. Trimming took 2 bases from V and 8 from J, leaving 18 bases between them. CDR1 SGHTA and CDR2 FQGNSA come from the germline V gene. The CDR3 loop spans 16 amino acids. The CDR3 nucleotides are TGTGCCAGCAGCTTAAACAGCGGTTCCACGGGGGAAAAACTGTTTTTT. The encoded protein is CASSLNSGSTGEKLFF.

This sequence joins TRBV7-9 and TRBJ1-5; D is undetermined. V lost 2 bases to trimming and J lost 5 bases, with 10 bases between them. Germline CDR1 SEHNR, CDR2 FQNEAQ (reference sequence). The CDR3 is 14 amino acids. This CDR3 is CASSLNGVYQPQHF. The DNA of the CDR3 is TGTGCCAGCAGCTTAAACGGAGTGTATCAGCCCCAGCATTTT.

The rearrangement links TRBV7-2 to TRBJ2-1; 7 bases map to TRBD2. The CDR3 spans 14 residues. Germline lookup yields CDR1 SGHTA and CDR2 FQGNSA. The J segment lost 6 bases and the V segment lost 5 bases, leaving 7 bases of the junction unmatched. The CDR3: CASSPQRTSNEQFF. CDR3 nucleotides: TGTGCCAGCAGCCCGCAAAGGACTAGCAATGAGCAGTTCTTC.

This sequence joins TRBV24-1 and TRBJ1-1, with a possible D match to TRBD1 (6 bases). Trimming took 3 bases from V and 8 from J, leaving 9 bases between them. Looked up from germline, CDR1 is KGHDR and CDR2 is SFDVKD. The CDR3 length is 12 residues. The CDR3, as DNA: TGTGCCACCAGTGATCCCCAGGGGGAAGCTTTCTTT. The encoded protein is CATSDPQGEAFF.

The CDR3 loop is CAISELSAVYGYTF. DNA of the CDR3: TGTGCCATCAGTGAGTTGTCGGCGGTCTATGGCTACACCTTC. The gene calls are TRBV10-3 and TRBJ1-2; D call uncertain. Between the trimmed V and J ends, which lost 1 base and 4 bases, there was a span of 10 bases. Per the germline V gene, CDR1 is ENHRY and CDR2 is SYGVKD. The CDR3 is made up of 14 amino acids.

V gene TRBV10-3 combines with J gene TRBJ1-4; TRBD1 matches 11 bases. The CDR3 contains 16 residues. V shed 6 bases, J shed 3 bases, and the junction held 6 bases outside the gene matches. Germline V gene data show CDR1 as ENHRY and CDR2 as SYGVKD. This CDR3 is CAISRTGGSSNEKLFF. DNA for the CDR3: TGTGCCATCAGCCGGACAGGGGGCTCGTCTAATGAAAAACTGTTTTTT.

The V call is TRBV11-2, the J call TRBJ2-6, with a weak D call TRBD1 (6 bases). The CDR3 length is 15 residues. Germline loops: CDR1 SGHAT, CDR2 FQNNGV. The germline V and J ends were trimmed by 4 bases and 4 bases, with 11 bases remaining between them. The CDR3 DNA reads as TGTGCCAGCAGCTCACAGGGCGTGGGGGCCAACGTCCTGACTTTC. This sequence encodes CASSSQGVGANVLTF.

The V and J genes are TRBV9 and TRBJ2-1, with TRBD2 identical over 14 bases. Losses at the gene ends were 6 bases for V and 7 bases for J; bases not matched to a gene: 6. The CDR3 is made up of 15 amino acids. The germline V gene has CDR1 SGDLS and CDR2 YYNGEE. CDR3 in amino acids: CASTPWTSGRNEQFF. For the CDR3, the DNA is TGTGCCAGCACCCCCTGGACTAGCGGGAGGAATGAGCAGTTCTTC.

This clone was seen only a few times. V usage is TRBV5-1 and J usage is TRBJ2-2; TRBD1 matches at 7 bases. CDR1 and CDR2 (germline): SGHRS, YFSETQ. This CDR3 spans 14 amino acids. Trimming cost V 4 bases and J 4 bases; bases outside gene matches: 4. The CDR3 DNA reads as TGCGCCAGCAGCACCCGGGACAGCACCGGGGAGCTGTTTTTT. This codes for CASSTRDSTGELFF.

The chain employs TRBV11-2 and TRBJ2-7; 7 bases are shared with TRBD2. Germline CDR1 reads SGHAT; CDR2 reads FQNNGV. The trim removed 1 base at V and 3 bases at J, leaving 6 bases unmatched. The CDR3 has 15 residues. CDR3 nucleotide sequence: TGTGCCAGCAGCTTAGTCGGCGGGAGCCGCTACGAGCAGTACTTC. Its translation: CASSLVGGSRYEQYF.

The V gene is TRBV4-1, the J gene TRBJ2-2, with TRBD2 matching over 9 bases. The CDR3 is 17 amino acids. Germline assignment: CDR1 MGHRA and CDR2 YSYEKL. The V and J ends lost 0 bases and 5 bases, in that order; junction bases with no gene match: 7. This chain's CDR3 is CASSQEVSGRPTGELFF. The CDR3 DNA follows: TGCGCCAGCAGCCAAGAGGTAAGCGGGAGGCCTACCGGGGAGCTGTTTTTT.

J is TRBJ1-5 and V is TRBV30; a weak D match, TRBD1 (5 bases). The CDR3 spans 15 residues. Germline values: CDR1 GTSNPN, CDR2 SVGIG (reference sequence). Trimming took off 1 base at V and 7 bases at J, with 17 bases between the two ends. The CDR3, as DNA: TGTGCCTGGAGTGCCCAGCCCTCGGGGGAACAGCCCCAGCATTTT. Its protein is CAWSAQPSGEQPQHF.

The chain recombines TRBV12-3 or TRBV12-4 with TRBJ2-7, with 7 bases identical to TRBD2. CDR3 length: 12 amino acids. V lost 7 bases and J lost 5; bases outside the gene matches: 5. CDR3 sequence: CASTLRGDEQYF. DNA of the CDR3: TGTGCCAGCACCCTCCGGGGGGACGAGCAGTACTTC.

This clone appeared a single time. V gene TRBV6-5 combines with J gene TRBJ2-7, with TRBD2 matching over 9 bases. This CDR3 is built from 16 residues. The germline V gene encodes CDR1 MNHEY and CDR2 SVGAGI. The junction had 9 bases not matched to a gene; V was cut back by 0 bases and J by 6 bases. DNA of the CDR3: TGTGCCAGCAGTTACTCGAGGGCGGGAGGGCCCTCCGAGCAGTACTTC. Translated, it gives CASSYSRAGGPSEQYF.

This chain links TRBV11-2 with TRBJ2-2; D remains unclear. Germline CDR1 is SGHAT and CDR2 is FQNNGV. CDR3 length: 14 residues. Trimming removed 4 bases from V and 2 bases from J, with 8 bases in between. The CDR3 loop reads CASSYSGNTGELFF. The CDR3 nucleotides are TGTGCCAGCAGCTACTCAGGAAACACCGGGGAGCTGTTTTTT.

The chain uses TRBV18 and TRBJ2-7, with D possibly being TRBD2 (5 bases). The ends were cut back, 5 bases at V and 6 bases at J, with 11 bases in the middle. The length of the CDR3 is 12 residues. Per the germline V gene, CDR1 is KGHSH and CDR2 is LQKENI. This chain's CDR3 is CASSAEGPEQYF. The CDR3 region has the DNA TGTGCCAGCTCAGCCGAGGGTCCCGAGCAGTACTTC.

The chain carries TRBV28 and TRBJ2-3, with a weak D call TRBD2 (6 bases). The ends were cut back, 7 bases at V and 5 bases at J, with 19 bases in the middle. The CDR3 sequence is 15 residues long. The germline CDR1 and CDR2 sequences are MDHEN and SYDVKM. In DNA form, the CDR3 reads TGTGCCAGCAAGGACCAGCGGCTAGCGCTAGATACGCAGTATTTT. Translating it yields CASKDQRLALDTQYF.

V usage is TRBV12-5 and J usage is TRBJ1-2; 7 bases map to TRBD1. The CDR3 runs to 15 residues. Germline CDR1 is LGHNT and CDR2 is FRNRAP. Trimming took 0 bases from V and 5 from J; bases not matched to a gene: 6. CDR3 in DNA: TGTGCTAGTGGTTTGGTAGTGGGACAGATATATGGCTACACCTTC. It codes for CASGLVVGQIYGYTF.

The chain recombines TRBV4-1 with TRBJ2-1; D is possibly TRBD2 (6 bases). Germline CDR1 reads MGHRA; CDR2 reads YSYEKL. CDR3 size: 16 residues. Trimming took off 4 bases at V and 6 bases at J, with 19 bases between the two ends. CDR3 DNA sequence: TGCGCCAGCAGCCGAGCCCTCGAACTAGCCCCCAATGAGCAGTTCTTC. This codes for CASSRALELAPNEQFF.

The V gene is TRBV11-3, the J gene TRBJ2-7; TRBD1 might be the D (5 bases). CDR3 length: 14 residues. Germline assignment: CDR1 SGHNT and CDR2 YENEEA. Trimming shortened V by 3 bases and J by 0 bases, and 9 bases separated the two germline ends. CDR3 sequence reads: CASSLDTYSYEQYF. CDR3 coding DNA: TGTGCCAGCAGCTTGGACACTTACTCCTACGAGCAGTACTTC.

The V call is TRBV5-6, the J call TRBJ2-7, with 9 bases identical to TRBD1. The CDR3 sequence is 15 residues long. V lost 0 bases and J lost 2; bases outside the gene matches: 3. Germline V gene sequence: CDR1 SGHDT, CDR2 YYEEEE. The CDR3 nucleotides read TGTGCCAGCAGCTTGGTGGGACAGGGCACCTACGAGCAGTACTTC. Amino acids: CASSLVGQGTYEQYF.

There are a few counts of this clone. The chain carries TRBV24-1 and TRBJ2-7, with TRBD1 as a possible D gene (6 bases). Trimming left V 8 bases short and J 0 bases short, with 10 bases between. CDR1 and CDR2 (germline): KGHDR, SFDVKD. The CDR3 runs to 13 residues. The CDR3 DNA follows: TGTGCCACCAAGAGGGGGACCTCCTACGAGCAGTACTTC. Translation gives CATKRGTSYEQYF.

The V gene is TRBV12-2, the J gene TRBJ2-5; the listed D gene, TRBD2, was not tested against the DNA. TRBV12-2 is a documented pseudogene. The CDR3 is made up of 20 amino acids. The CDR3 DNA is TGTGCAAGTCGCCCCGGGACTAGCGGGAGGGCCACGCTCCCTCAGGAGACCCAGTACTTC. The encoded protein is CASRPGTSGRATLPQETQYF.

CDR3 sequence reads: CATSRDVGDYGYTF. The CDR3 DNA reads TGTGCCACCAGCAGAGATGTAGGGGACTATGGCTACACCTTC. This rearrangement joins TRBV15 to TRBJ1-2; TRBD1 is a possible D gene (5 bases). The CDR3 is 14 residues long. Germline V gives CDR1 LNHNV, CDR2 YYDKDF (reference sequence). The germline V and J ends were trimmed by 0 bases and 3 bases, with 8 bases remaining between them.

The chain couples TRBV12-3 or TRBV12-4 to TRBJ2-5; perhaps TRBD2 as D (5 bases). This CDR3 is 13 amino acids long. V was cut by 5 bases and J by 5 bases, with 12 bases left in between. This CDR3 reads CASSPGRRETQYF. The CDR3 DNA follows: TGTGCCAGCAGTCCTGGAAGGAGGGAGACCCAGTACTTC.

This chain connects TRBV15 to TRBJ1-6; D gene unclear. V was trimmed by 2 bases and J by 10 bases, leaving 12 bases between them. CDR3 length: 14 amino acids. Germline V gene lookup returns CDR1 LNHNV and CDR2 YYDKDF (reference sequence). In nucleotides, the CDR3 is TGTGCCACCAGCAGACCTCATGAACGGTCACCCCTCCACTTT. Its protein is CATSRPHERSPLHF.